This T cell receptor beta chain was sequenced for a study of long-term antiretroviral therapy in people with HIV. Survey-level resolution applied to immunoSEQ assay v3.0. The protocol was immunoSEQ multiplex PCR, while the TCRdb copy is restricted to in-frame clones and leaves out a portion. The profile shows approximately 24,000 clones, roughly 84% of them singletons. Germline CDR1 MDHEN, CDR2 SYDVKM. The V end lost 2 bases, the J end lost 2 bases, and 13 bases lay between the germline ends. This CDR3 spans 16 amino acids. The clonotype originates from a man between 25 and 39 years old with HIV. The chain recombines TRBV28 with TRBJ1-5, with unresolved D. The specimen was unsorted PBMCs, collected roughly 6.2 years after starting antiretroviral therapy. Here the CDR3 DNA reads TGTGCCAGCAGTTTAGGAGGGTGGTACGGCAATCAGCCCCAGCATTTT. Protein sequence: CASSLGGWYGNQPQHF.